The clone carrying this T cell receptor beta chain was picked up a small number of times. The antigen is unknown. The V gene end was trimmed by 3 bases and the J gene end by 4 bases; junction bases not matched to a gene: 8. This CDR3 contains 14 residues. Germline loops: CDR1 DFQATT, CDR2 SNEGSKA (reference sequence). In the authors' workflow: From around 20,000 to 690,000 TCRs were found per sample, with a median of 95,638. Using its own MiXCR run on the RACE reads, TCRdb lists one record per CDR3 protein. The authors' filters were not applied to this entry. The sample holds about 70,000 distinct CDR3 sequences, around 6.1% seen once. Time point of the sample: healthy volunteer bleed at 6 weeks. The authors extracted total RNA from unfractionated whole blood. These data originate in a study of human T cells and chemical hapten exposure. As for the study in general: Largely, small differences in pooled library volume made per-sample TCR yields vary. Findings and caveats of the study: No change in TCRs above 1 in 1000 frequency was produced by DPC sensitization.

V is TRBV20-1 and J is TRBJ2-7, with TRBD2 matching over 8 bases. The sequenced sample consisted of whole blood. This sequence originates from a female donor in good health. Some clones in this sample may be carry-over from other donors' samples. CDR3: CSASGREASYEQYF. The CDR3 DNA reads TGCAGTGCTAGTGGGCGGGAGGCCTCATACGAGCAGTACTTC.